The present TCR beta chain was sequenced within a study of blood T cell repertoires in COVID-19. Study-level background: Spain, Italy and the United States supplied samples that represented acute and convalescent COVID-19. The analysed material was cDNA or gDNA that came from T cells, B-cell-depleted T cells, or PBMCs.

Under the authors' procedure: Reference gene primer amplification in the assay estimated nucleated cell counts. Profiled with immunoSEQ multiplex PCR; TCRdb holds only in-frame clones, not every one. The D gene and trimming were derived from the DNA, and the V and J assignments and clone size from that table. The table lists approximately 76,000 clones, around nine tenths of them singletons. This TCR was recovered from a man between 25 and 39 years old with acute or convalescent COVID-19. Sequences were obtained from peripheral blood.

The CDR3 DNA sequence: TGTGCTAGCGACCCCAGGGGAAGTGAGCAGTACTTC. Translating gives CASDPRGSEQYF. The rearrangement joins TRBV12-5 to TRBJ2-7; D may be TRBD1 (6 bases). The V end was cut by 9 bases, the J end by 7 bases, with 16 bases between. This CDR3 comprises 12 residues. Germline CDR1 reads LGHNT; CDR2 reads FRNRAP.